This note documents a single T cell receptor (beta chain) sequence. What it recognizes is unknown. These data belong to a study of CD8 T cells in Susac syndrome. Study in general: The Susac syndrome patients that were sequenced included about 6 with active disease and under 10 in remission. At the time their blood was drawn, patients with Susac syndrome were either therapy-naive, on corticosteroids (with some of them also receiving intravenous immunoglobulin), or on intravenous immunoglobulin alone.

The germline CDR1 and CDR2 sequences are MNHEY and SVGAGI. The V end was cut by 2 bases, the J end by 6 bases, with 17 bases between. The CDR3 spans 15 residues. With random hexamers, roughly 0.5 to 1 ug RNA was reverse transcribed. Amplification of TCR beta CDR3 spanned 54 Vbeta and 13 Jbeta via immunoSEQ multiplex PCR. TCRdb re-called the immunoSEQ multiplex PCR reads through MiXCR, storing one row per CDR3 protein. The sample contains under 200,000 distinct CDR3 sequences, around 94% of which appear only once. The study's findings and limits: TCR sequencing and HLA analysis covered a relatively small number of individuals.

The origin of this receptor is a human donor with Susac syndrome. V usage is TRBV6-5 and J usage is TRBJ2-7; tentative D call: TRBD1 (5 bases). The sample taken for sequencing was CD4+ T cells from PBMCs. CDR3 loop: CASSYMGPAESEQYF. CDR3 DNA sequence: TGTGCCAGCAGTTACATGGGGCCGGCGGAAAGCGAGCAGTACTTC.